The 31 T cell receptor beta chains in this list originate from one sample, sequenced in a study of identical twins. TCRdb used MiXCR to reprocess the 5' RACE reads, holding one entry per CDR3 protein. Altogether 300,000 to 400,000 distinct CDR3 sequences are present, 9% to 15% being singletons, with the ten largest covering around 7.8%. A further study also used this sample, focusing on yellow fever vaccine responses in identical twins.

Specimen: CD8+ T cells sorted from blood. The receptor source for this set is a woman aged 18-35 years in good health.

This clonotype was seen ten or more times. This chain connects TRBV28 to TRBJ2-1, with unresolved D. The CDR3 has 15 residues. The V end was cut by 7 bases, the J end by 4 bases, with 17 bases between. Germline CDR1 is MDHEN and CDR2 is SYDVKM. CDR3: CASTVPVGGYNEQFF. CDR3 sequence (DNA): TGTGCCAGCACGGTTCCCGTCGGCGGATACAATGAGCAGTTCTTC.

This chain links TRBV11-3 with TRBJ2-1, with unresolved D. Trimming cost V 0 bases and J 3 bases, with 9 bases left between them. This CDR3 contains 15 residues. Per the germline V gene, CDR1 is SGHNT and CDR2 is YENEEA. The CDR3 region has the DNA TGTGCCAGCAGCTTAGATCGTGAGGACTACAATGAGCAGTTCTTC. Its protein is CASSLDREDYNEQFF.

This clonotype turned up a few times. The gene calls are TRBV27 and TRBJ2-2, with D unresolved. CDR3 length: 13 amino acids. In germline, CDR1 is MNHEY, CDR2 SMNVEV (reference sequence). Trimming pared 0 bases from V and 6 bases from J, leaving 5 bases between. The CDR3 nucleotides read TGTGCCAGCAGTTTATCAGGTTCCGGGGAGCTGTTTTTT. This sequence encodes CASSLSGSGELFF.

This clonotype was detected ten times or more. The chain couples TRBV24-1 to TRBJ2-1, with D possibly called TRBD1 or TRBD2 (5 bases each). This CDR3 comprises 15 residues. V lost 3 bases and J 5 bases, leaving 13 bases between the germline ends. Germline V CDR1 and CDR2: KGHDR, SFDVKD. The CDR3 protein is CATSDVPGAHNEQFF. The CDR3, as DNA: TGTGCCACCAGTGATGTGCCCGGGGCCCACAATGAGCAGTTCTTC.

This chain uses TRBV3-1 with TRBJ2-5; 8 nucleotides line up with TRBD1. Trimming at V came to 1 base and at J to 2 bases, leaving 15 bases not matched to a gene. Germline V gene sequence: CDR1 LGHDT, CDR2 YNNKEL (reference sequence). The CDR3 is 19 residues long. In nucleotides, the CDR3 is TGTGCCAGCAGCCAAGGACAGGGGTTCCCTGGACTACTTCAAGAGACCCAGTACTTC. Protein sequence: CASSQGQGFPGLLQETQYF.

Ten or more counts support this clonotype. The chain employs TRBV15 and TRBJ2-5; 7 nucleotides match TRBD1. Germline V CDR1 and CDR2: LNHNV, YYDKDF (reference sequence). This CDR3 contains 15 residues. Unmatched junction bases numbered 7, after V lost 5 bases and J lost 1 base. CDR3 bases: TGTGCCACCAGCCCGAGACAGGGTCCCCAAGAGACCCAGTACTTC. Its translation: CATSPRQGPQETQYF.

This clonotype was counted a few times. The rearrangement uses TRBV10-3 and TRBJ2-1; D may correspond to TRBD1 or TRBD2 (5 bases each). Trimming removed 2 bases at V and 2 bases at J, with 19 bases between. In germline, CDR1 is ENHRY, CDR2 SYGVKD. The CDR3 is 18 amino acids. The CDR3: CAISEAEGRGATYNEQFF. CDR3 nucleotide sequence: TGTGCCATCAGTGAGGCTGAAGGGAGAGGGGCTACCTACAATGAGCAGTTCTTC.

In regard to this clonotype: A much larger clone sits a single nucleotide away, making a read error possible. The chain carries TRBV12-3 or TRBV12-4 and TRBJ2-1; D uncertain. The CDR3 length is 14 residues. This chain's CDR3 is CASTDIQSYNEQLF. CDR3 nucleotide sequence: TGTGCCAGCACCGACATACAGTCCTACAATGAGCAGCTCTTC.

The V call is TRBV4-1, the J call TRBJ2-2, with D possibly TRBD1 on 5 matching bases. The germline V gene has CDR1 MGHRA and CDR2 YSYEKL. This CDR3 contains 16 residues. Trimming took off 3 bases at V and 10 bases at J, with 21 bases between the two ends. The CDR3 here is CASSQPYEGAVEELFF. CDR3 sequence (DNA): TGCGCCAGCAGCCAGCCTTATGAAGGGGCGGTTGAGGAGCTGTTTTTT.

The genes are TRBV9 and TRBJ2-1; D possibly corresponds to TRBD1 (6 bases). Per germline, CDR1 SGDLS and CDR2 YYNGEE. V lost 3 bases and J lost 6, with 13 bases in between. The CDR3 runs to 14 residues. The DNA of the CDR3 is TGTGCCAGCAGCGGAAAACAGGGTCCCAATGAGCAGTTCTTC. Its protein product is CASSGKQGPNEQFF.

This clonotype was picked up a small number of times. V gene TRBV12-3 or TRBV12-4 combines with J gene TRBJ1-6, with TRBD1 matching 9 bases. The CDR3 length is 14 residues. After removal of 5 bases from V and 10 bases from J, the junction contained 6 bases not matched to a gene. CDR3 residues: CASSTTGGGSPLHF. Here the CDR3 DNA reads TGTGCCAGCAGTACCACAGGGGGCGGGTCACCCCTCCACTTT.

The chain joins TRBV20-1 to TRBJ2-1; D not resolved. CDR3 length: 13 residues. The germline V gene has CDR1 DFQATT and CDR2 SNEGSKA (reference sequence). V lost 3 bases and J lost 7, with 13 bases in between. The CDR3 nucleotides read TGCAGTGCTAGGCCCCCCTGGGGAAATGAGCAGTTCTTC. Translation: CSARPPWGNEQFF.

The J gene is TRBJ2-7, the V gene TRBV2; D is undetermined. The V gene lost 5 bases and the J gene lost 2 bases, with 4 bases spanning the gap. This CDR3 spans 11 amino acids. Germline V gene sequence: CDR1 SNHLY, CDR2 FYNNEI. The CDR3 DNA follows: TGTGCCAGCAGTCCAGCCTACGAGCAGTACGTC. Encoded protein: CASSPAYEQYV.

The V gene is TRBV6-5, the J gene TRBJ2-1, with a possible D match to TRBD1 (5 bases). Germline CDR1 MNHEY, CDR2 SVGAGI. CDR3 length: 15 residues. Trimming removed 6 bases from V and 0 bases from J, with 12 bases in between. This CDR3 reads CASRYTDSSYNEQFF. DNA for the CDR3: TGTGCCAGCAGGTACACAGACAGCTCCTACAATGAGCAGTTCTTC.

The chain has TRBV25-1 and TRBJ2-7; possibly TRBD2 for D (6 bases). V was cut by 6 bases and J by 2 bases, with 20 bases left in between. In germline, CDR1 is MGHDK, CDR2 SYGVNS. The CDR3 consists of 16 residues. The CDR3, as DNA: TGTGCCAGCAGCAATCCTGCCGGGACTGAGCCCTACGAGCAGTACTTC. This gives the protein CASSNPAGTEPYEQYF.

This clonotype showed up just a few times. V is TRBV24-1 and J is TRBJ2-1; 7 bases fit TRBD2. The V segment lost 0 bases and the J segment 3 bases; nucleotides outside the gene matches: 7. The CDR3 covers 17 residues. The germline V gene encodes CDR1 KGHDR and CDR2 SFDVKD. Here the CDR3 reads CATSDLRREQGYNEQFF. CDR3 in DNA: TGTGCCACCAGTGATTTGAGGCGGGAGCAGGGCTACAATGAGCAGTTCTTC.

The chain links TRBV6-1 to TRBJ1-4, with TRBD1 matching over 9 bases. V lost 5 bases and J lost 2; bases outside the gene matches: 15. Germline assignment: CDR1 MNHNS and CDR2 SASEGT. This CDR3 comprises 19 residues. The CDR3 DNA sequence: TGTGCCAGCAGTCCATGGGACAGGGAAGATTGGAAGACTAATGAAAAACTGTTTTTT. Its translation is CASSPWDREDWKTNEKLFF.

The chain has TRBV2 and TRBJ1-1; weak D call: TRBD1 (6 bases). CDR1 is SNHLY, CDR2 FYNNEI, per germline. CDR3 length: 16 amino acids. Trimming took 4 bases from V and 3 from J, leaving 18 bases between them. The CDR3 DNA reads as TGTGCCAGCAGTGTATTAGGGGGGGCTGAGGACACTGAAGCTTTCTTT. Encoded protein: CASSVLGGAEDTEAFF.

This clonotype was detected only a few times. CDR3 loop: CASSSRDLGTYTDTQYF. Here the CDR3 DNA reads TGTGCCAGCAGTTCAAGGGACCTCGGCACTTACACAGATACGCAGTATTTT. V usage is TRBV6-5 and J usage is TRBJ2-3, with D perhaps given as TRBD1 or TRBD2 (5 bases each). The CDR3 spans 17 residues. Germline V gives CDR1 MNHEY, CDR2 SVGAGI. Trimming cost V 4 bases and J 2 bases, with 19 bases left between them.

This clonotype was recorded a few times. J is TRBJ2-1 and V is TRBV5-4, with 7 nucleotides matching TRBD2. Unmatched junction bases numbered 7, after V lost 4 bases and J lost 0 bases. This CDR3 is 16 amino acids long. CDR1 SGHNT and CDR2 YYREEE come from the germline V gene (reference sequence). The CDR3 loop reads CASSPGRGSSYNEQFF. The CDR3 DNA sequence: TGTGCCAGCAGCCCGGGGCGGGGGAGCTCCTACAATGAGCAGTTCTTC.

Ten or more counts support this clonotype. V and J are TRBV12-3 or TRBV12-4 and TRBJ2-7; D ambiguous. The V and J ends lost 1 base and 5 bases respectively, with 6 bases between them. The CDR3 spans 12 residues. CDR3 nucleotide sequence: TGTGCCAGCAGTTTAGTGGGCAACGAGCAGTACTTC. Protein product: CASSLVGNEQYF.

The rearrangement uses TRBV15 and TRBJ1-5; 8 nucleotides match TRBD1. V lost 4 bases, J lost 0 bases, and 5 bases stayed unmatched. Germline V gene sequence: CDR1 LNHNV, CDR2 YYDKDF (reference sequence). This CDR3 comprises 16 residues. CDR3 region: CATSNQGQVSNQPQHF. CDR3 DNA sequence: TGTGCCACCAGCAACCAGGGACAGGTTAGCAATCAGCCCCAGCATTTT.

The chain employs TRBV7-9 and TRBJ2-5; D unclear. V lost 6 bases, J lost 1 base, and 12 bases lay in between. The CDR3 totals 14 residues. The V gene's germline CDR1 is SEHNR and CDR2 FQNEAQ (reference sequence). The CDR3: CASSTPGFQETQYF. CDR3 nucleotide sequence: TGTGCCAGCAGTACCCCTGGGTTCCAAGAGACCCAGTACTTC.

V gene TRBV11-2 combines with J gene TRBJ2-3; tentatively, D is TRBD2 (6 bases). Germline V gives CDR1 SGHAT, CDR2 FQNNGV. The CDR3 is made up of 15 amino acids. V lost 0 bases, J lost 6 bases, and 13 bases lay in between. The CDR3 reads CASSLEWGGDDTQYF. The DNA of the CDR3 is TGTGCCAGCAGCTTAGAATGGGGAGGCGACGATACGCAGTATTTT.

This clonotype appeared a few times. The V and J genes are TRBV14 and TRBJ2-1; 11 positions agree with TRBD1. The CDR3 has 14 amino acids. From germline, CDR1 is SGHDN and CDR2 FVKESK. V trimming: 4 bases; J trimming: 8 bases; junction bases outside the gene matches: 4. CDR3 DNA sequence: TGTGCCAGCAGCCCTGGACAGGGGGCTGATGAGCAGTTCTTC. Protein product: CASSPGQGADEQFF.

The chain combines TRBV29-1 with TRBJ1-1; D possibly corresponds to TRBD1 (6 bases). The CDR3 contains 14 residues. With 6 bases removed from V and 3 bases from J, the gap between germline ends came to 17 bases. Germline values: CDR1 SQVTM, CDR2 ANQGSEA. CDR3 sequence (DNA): TGCAGCGTCCCGAACTGGGGGCGGGACACTGAAGCTTTCTTT. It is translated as CSVPNWGRDTEAFF.

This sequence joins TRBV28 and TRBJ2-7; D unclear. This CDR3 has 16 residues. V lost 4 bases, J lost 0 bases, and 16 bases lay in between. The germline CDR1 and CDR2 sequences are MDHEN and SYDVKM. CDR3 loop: CASSSPDLTISYEQYF. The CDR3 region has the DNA TGTGCCAGCAGTTCTCCCGACTTAACGATCTCCTACGAGCAGTACTTC.

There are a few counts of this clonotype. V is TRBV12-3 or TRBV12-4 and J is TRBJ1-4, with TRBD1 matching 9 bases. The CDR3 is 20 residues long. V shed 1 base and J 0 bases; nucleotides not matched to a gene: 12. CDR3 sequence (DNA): TGTGCCAGCAGTTTAGGTAGTTTTTGGGACAGGGTATCAACTAATGAAAAACTGTTTTTT. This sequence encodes CASSLGSFWDRVSTNEKLFF.

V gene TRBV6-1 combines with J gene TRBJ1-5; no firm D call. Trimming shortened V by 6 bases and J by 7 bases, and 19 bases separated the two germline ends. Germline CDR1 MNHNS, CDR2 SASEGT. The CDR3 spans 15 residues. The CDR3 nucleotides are TGTGCCAGCAGGACCGGGCCCGCCGAGGGACAGCCCCAGCATTTT. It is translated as CASRTGPAEGQPQHF.

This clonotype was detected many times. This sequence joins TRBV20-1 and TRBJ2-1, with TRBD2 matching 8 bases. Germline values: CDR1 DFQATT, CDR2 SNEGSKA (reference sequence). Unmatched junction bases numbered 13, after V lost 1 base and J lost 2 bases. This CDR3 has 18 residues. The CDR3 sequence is CSARVAPLAGGPYNEQFF. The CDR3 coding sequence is TGCAGTGCTAGAGTCGCTCCCTTGGCGGGGGGACCCTACAATGAGCAGTTCTTC.

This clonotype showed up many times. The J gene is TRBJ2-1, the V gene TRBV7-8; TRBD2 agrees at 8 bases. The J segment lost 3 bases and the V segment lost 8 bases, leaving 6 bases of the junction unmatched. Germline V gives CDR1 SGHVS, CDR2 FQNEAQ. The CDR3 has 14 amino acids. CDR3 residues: CASGDSGSYNEQFF. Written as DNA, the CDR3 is TGTGCCAGCGGCGACAGCGGGAGCTACAATGAGCAGTTCTTC.